The entry below gives a single T cell receptor (beta chain) sequence along with its context. Its antigen is not known. This record comes from a study of T cell responses to AZD1222 COVID-19 vaccine. At the level of the study: Researchers grouped second doses given at about 4 or about 12 weeks into one pool. Study-wide results and limits: Close to half of spike-specific TCRs reportedly recognize unmutated variant regions. Mostly white British, mostly female donors; authors suggested clonal diversity may be underestimated.

Trimming removed 3 bases at V and 3 bases at J, with 12 bases between. CDR3 size: 15 residues. CDR1 and CDR2 from the germline V gene are MDHEN and SYDVKM. Sequencing used immunoSEQ multiplex PCR; TCRdb keeps in-frame clones, though not all of them. The sample includes some 120,000 clones, more than 85% of them seen just once. The sequenced sample was peripheral blood, obtained on day 0 of AZD1222 vaccination. V and J are TRBV28 and TRBJ2-1; D gene ambiguous. The origin of this receptor is an adult in good health. CDR3 sequence reads: CASSFEPSSYNEQFF. CDR3 coding DNA: TGTGCCAGCAGTTTCGAGCCCAGCAGCTACAATGAGCAGTTCTTC.